The 32 T cell receptor beta chains presented below share a single source sample, sequenced in a study of cytomegalovirus exposure and HLA in healthy donors. The PCR made use of 60 Vbeta and 13 Jbeta primers. Assay used: immunoSEQ multiplex PCR; TCRdb lists only in-frame clones, some missing. The repertoire includes around 100,000 clones, roughly 76% of them detected once, and around 19% sits in the top ten. Input material: PBMCs. Source of these receptors: a woman aged 60-70 years in good health and CMV-seropositive.

This sequence joins TRBV23-1 and TRBJ2-5; 7 bases are a match to TRBD2. TRBV23-1 is classed as an ORF, of uncertain function. The V and J ends lost 0 bases and 2 bases, in that order; junction bases with no gene match: 3. The CDR3 has 15 residues. CDR3 bases: TGCGCCAGCAGTCAATCGGGGGAGGGACAAGAGACCCAGTACTTC. Amino acid sequence: CASSQSGEGQETQYF.

This chain joins TRBV29-1 and TRBJ2-3; a weak D match, TRBD2 (5 bases). The CDR3 length is 14 residues. CDR1 is SQVTM and CDR2 is ANQGSEA in the germline V gene. The ends were cut back, 7 bases at V and 2 bases at J, with 16 bases in the middle. The CDR3 protein is CSGKVGLATDTQYF. In DNA form, the CDR3 reads TGCAGCGGGAAGGTCGGGCTAGCCACAGATACGCAGTATTTT.

In regard to this clone: Its ends do not fully match the called genes, so a read error is possible. V is TRBV7-9 and J is TRBJ1-2; 8 bases line up with TRBD1. Germline V gene data show CDR1 as SEHNR and CDR2 as FQNEAQ (reference sequence). The CDR3 length is 14 residues. The CDR3 DNA reads as TGTTCCAGCAGCCGCCTGACAGGGGACTATGGCTACACCTTC. Translated: CSSSRLTGDYGYTF.

The genes are TRBV2 and TRBJ1-1; TRBD1 might be the D (6 bases). This CDR3 is 14 amino acids long. The germline V gene encodes CDR1 SNHLY and CDR2 FYNNEI. Trimming removed 7 bases at V and 4 bases at J, with 16 bases between. The CDR3 nucleotides are TGTGCCAGCATCATTGGGGTAGGGGGCACTGAAGCTTTCTTT. This encodes CASIIGVGGTEAFF.

The chain joins TRBV6-1 to TRBJ1-2, with unresolved D. The germline gives CDR1 MNHNS, CDR2 SASEGT. CDR3 length: 13 residues. Deletions cut 8 bases from V and 5 bases from J, with 15 bases between. CDR3 region: CASGGRPGYGYTF. CDR3 sequence (DNA): TGTGCCAGCGGAGGGCGGCCGGGGTATGGCTACACCTTC.

The chain combines TRBV5-4 with TRBJ2-1, with D hard to call. The CDR3 length is 13 residues. V lost 4 bases, J lost 7 bases, and 12 bases lay in between. CDR1 is SGHNT, CDR2 YYREEE, per germline (reference sequence). The CDR3 coding sequence is TGTGCCAGCAGCCAGCCGACTGGTAATGAGCAGTTCTTC. As protein: CASSQPTGNEQFF.

The chain combines TRBV5-5 with TRBJ1-3; D call uncertain. The CDR3 has 13 residues. Per the germline V gene, CDR1 is SGHKS and CDR2 is YYEKEE (reference sequence). V shed 5 bases and J shed 0 bases, with 6 bases lying between them. In nucleotides, the CDR3 is TGTGCCAGCAGGCCCAGCTCTGGAAACACCATATATTTT. It translates to CASRPSSGNTIYF.

The chain recombines TRBV14 with TRBJ2-5; D not resolved. This CDR3 is built from 15 residues. Trimming took 0 bases from V and 5 from J, leaving 13 bases between them. Germline V lookup: CDR1 SGHDN, CDR2 FVKESK. CDR3 DNA: TGTGCCAGCAGCCAAGATAGGAGTAGAATTGAGACCCAGTACTTC. Its translation is CASSQDRSRIETQYF. Full variable domain (missing parts from reference TRBV14 and TRBJ2-5): EAGVTQFPSHSVIEKGQTVTLRCDPISGHDNLYWYRRVMGKEIKFLLHFVKESKQDESGMPNNRFLAERTGGTYSTLKVQPAELEDSGVYFCASSQDRSRIETQYFGPGTRLLVL.

The chain combines TRBV19 with TRBJ2-7; 8 bases are a match to TRBD1. The length of the CDR3 is 15 residues. Looked up from germline, CDR1 is LNHDA and CDR2 is SQIVND (reference sequence). The V segment lost 3 bases and the J segment 0 bases; nucleotides outside the gene matches: 4. The CDR3 reads CASSITGQVSYEQYF. The CDR3, as DNA: TGTGCCAGTAGTATTACGGGACAGGTCTCCTACGAGCAGTACTTC.

This sequence joins TRBV5-1 and TRBJ2-5; D ambiguous. The J call is in doubt because the DNA end fits TRBJ2-7 better. This CDR3 is built from 13 residues. CDR1 and CDR2 from the germline V gene are SGHRS and YFSETQ. The CDR3: CASSEVSSYEQYF. In DNA form, the CDR3 reads TGCGCCAGCAGCGAGGTTAGCTCCTACGAGCAGTACTTC.

This chain joins TRBV5-4 and TRBJ2-5, with 7 bases matching TRBD1. This CDR3 spans 13 amino acids. V was pared by 4 bases and J by 6 bases, with 6 bases of the junction left unmatched. Germline V gives CDR1 SGHNT, CDR2 YYREEE (reference sequence). The CDR3, as DNA: TGTGCCAGCAGCCGACAGGGAACAAAGACCCAGTACTTC. Its translation is CASSRQGTKTQYF.

The V and J genes are TRBV19 and TRBJ2-5; 9 bases fit TRBD2. The CDR3 covers 12 residues. Trimming cost V 8 bases and J 5 bases; bases outside gene matches: 3. Germline loops: CDR1 LNHDA, CDR2 SQIVND (reference sequence). Written as DNA, the CDR3 is TGTGCCAGTGGGAGCGGGAGGGAGACCCAGTACTTC. Amino acid sequence: CASGSGRETQYF.

CDR3 in amino acids: CASEPQPGQGGSVTKNIQYF. Written as DNA, the CDR3 is TGTGCCAGCGAACCGCAACCGGGACAGGGGGGGTCGGTGACCAAAAACATTCAGTACTTC. This chain uses TRBV7-8 with TRBJ2-4, with TRBD1 matching over 11 bases. The germline CDR1 and CDR2 sequences are SGHVS and FQNEAQ. V was pared by 8 bases and J by 2 bases, with 20 bases of the junction left unmatched. The CDR3 sequence is 20 residues long.

The chain combines TRBV28 with TRBJ1-4, with no clear D. V dropped 6 bases and J dropped 7 bases, with 15 bases sitting between them. Germline loops: CDR1 MDHEN, CDR2 SYDVKM. This CDR3 is built from 14 residues. CDR3 residues: CASSLKTVTEKLFF. The CDR3 nucleotides are TGTGCCAGCAGCCTAAAAACAGTTACTGAAAAACTGTTTTTT.

This chain joins TRBV6-5 and TRBJ2-2; 11 nucleotides line up with TRBD1. Looked up from germline, CDR1 is MNHEY and CDR2 is SVGAGI. Trimming removed 4 bases from V and 7 bases from J; junction bases left unmatched: 5. The CDR3 length is 15 residues. The CDR3 loop is CASSSGQGAGGELFF. The CDR3 region has the DNA TGTGCCAGCAGTTCAGGACAGGGGGCCGGCGGGGAGCTGTTTTTT.

The V gene is TRBV27, the J gene TRBJ2-2; D gene unclear. The V gene's germline CDR1 is MNHEY and CDR2 SMNVEV (reference sequence). This CDR3 region has 13 residues. V shed 5 bases and J shed 0 bases, with 4 bases lying between them. CDR3 sequence reads: CASSLANTGELFF. DNA for the CDR3: TGTGCCAGCAGTCTAGCGAACACCGGGGAGCTGTTTTTT.

Of note for this clone: Sequence at one end of the junction differs from germline and may be a read error. The rearrangement links TRBV5-4 to TRBJ2-1, with 10 bases that match TRBD2. The CDR3 spans 15 residues. The V gene's germline CDR1 is SGHNT and CDR2 YYREEE (reference sequence). Here the CDR3 DNA reads TGTGCCAGCAACTTGGGACTAGCGACCTACAATGAGCAGTTCTTC. Protein sequence: CASNLGLATYNEQFF.

This chain connects TRBV4-1 to TRBJ1-5; 7 bases agree with TRBD1. The germline gives CDR1 MGHRA, CDR2 YSYEKL. This CDR3 is 16 amino acids long. With V trimmed by 3 bases and J by 2 bases, 7 bases remained unmatched. In DNA, the CDR3 is TGCGCCAGCAGCCAGGGCCTTGACAGGGGCAATCAGCCCCAGCATTTT. Amino acid sequence: CASSQGLDRGNQPQHF.

This chain connects TRBV5-4 to TRBJ1-2, with TRBD1 identical over 7 bases. Germline CDR1 is SGHNT and CDR2 is YYREEE (reference sequence). Unmatched junction bases numbered 4, after V lost 4 bases and J lost 7 bases. The CDR3 covers 12 residues. The CDR3 loop is CASSADRVGYTF. The DNA of the CDR3 is TGTGCCAGCAGCGCCGACAGGGTTGGCTACACCTTC.

The rearrangement uses TRBV27 and TRBJ2-5; TRBD2 might be the D (6 bases). The V gene lost 2 bases and the J gene lost 5 bases, with 15 bases spanning the gap. CDR3 length equals 15 residues. CDR1 and CDR2 (germline): MNHEY, SMNVEV (reference sequence). CDR3 sequence (DNA): TGTGCCAGCAGTTTAGGCGGGGCCCAGGCGGAGACCCAGTACTTC. The encoded protein is CASSLGGAQAETQYF.

CDR3 DNA: TGTGCCAGCAGTGAATGGACAGGGGCCGGCGTGGACGAGCAGTACTTC. Residues: CASSEWTGAGVDEQYF. The J gene is TRBJ2-7, the V gene TRBV25-1; TRBD1 matches at 9 bases. The length of the CDR3 is 16 residues. V was pared by 1 base and J by 5 bases, with 9 bases of the junction left unmatched. CDR1 is MGHDK and CDR2 is SYGVNS in the germline V gene.

The chain uses TRBV7-2 and TRBJ2-3; no definite D call. The CDR3 length is 14 residues. CDR1 SGHTA and CDR2 FQGNSA come from the germline V gene. Trimming shortened V by 1 base and J by 7 bases, and 12 bases separated the two germline ends. CDR3 amino acids: CASSLVSRPNTQYF. In DNA form, the CDR3 reads TGTGCCAGCAGCTTAGTGTCTAGGCCGAATACGCAGTATTTT.

In this sample, this clone turned up once. The chain carries TRBV6-5 and TRBJ2-5; tentatively, D is TRBD1 (6 bases). CDR1 MNHEY and CDR2 SVGAGI come from the germline V gene. V dropped 5 bases and J dropped 1 base, with 14 bases sitting between them. This CDR3 is 15 amino acids long. In nucleotides, the CDR3 is TGTGCCAGCAGTGGGTGGGGGCCAGCCCAAGAGACCCAGTACTTC. Translated: CASSGWGPAQETQYF.

The gene calls are TRBV30 and TRBJ2-1, with 7 bases lining up with TRBD2. V lost 4 bases and J lost 5; bases outside the gene matches: 14. This CDR3 comprises 16 residues. The germline gives CDR1 GTSNPN, CDR2 SVGIG (reference sequence). CDR3 sequence (DNA): TGTGCCTGGATCCCCCGGCCGCGGGAGTTCGACAATGAGCAGTTCTTC. This translates into CAWIPRPREFDNEQFF.

The chain couples TRBV5-1 to TRBJ1-2; D remains ambiguous. This CDR3 has 15 amino acids. V was clipped by 4 bases and J by 5 bases, with 18 bases between them. Germline V CDR1 and CDR2: SGHRS, YFSETQ. CDR3 DNA sequence: TGCGCCAGCAGCCCGAGAAGCACCCATCGATATGGCTACACCTTC. Translating it yields CASSPRSTHRYGYTF.

This chain uses TRBV2 with TRBJ2-3; 8 bases match TRBD1. This CDR3 has 15 residues. J gave up 0 bases and V 2 bases, and 1 base lay outside the gene matches. Per the germline V gene, CDR1 is SNHLY and CDR2 is FYNNEI. CDR3 amino acids: CASSERQGSTDTQYF. DNA for the CDR3: TGTGCCAGCAGTGAACGACAGGGGAGCACAGATACGCAGTATTTT.

The V and J genes are TRBV6-5 and TRBJ1-6; 7 nucleotides match TRBD1. Per the germline V gene, CDR1 is MNHEY and CDR2 is SVGAGI. This CDR3 is built from 16 residues. With 2 bases clipped from V and 2 bases from J, the junction kept 3 bases outside the gene matches. CDR3 nucleotide sequence: TGTGCCAGCAGTTACGGGGACAGAACCTATAATTCACCCCTCCACTTT. The encoded protein is CASSYGDRTYNSPLHF.

This clone has more than one count but fewer than ten. The chain uses TRBV19 and TRBJ1-1; no reliable D call. The CDR3 is made up of 12 amino acids. The germline gives CDR1 LNHDA, CDR2 SQIVND (reference sequence). With 0 bases removed from V and 10 bases from J, the gap between germline ends came to 9 bases. CDR3 DNA sequence: TGTGCCAGTAGTATAGAGAGGTTTCGAGCTTTCTTT. Its protein is CASSIERFRAFF.

CDR3 DNA sequence: TGTGCCACCAGATTCCAGGGGGCAGATAGCAATCAGCCCCAGCATTTT. Residues: CATRFQGADSNQPQHF. The V call is TRBV15, the J call TRBJ1-5, with TRBD1 matching over 8 bases. CDR1 is LNHNV, CDR2 YYDKDF, per germline (reference sequence). V shed 6 bases, J shed 0 bases, and the junction held 7 bases outside the gene matches. This CDR3 contains 16 residues.

This chain joins TRBV9 and TRBJ1-3, with no clear D. CDR1 SGDLS and CDR2 YYNGEE come from the germline V gene. The V gene lost 4 bases and the J gene lost 0 bases, with 8 bases spanning the gap. CDR3 length: 14 residues. The CDR3 reads CASSRTSSGNTIYF. The CDR3 nucleotides are TGTGCCAGCAGCCGGACTAGCTCTGGAAACACCATATATTTT. Combining the CDR3 with reference TRBV9 and TRBJ1-3 gives the whole variable domain DSGVTQTPKHLITATGQRVTLRCSPRSGDLSVYWYQQSLDQGLQFLIQYYNGEERAKGNILERFSAQQFPDLHSELNLSSLELGDSALYFCASSRTSSGNTIYFGEGSWLTVV.

The chain uses TRBV9 and TRBJ1-2, with 10 bases fitting TRBD1. This CDR3 comprises 14 residues. V lost 3 bases and J lost 4; bases outside the gene matches: 3. The germline V gene encodes CDR1 SGDLS and CDR2 YYNGEE. CDR3 sequence reads: CASSDRDRGYGYTF. The CDR3 DNA sequence: TGTGCCAGCAGCGATAGGGACAGGGGCTATGGCTACACCTTC.

The chain combines TRBV28 with TRBJ2-7; 10 positions match TRBD1. V was pared by 5 bases and J by 9 bases, with 13 bases of the junction left unmatched. CDR3 size: 15 residues. Germline V gene data show CDR1 as MDHEN and CDR2 as SYDVKM. CDR3 coding DNA: TGTGCCAGCAGTCCACCCTCCGGGACAGGGGATTTGCAGTACTTC. This codes for CASSPPSGTGDLQYF.